Below are 20 T cell receptor beta chains sequenced from a single sample in a study of T cells in localized non-small cell lung cancer. Profiled with immunoSEQ multiplex PCR; TCRdb holds only in-frame clones, not every one. Altogether about 70,000 clones are present, 86% being singletons, with the ten largest covering 20% to 25%. The starting material was peripheral blood, obtained before any cancer treatment. The receptors were gathered from a male donor at least 60 years old with stage III squamous cell lung carcinoma.

CDR3 in DNA: TGTGCCAGTAGTTCTTCAGGGACCGCTAATGAAAAACTGTTTTTT. Translating it yields CASSSSGTANEKLFF. V usage is TRBV19 and J usage is TRBJ1-4; a weak D match, TRBD1 (5 bases). The CDR3 extends over 15 amino acids. V dropped 5 bases and J dropped 3 bases, with 13 bases sitting between them. Per the germline V gene, CDR1 is LNHDA and CDR2 is SQIVND (reference sequence).

The rearrangement uses TRBV7-2 and TRBJ1-3, with 7 bases that match TRBD1. CDR3 length: 14 amino acids. Trimming took 6 bases from V and 0 from J; bases not matched to a gene: 2. Germline-derived CDR1 and CDR2 are SGHTA and FQGNSA. In DNA form, the CDR3 reads TGTGCCAGCAGTACAGGGGCCTCTGGAAACACCATATATTTT. Translated: CASSTGASGNTIYF.

The genes are TRBV19 and TRBJ2-2, with D possibly TRBD1 on 5 matching bases. The CDR3 has 16 amino acids. CDR1 is LNHDA and CDR2 is SQIVND in the germline V gene (reference sequence). Trimming took 4 bases from V and 1 from J, leaving 13 bases between them. CDR3 bases: TGTGCCAGTAGTACCAACGTCCAGGGGAACACCGGGGAGCTGTTTTTT. Translation: CASSTNVQGNTGELFF.

The chain has TRBV6-6 and TRBJ1-5; D is undetermined. Germline V gene lookup returns CDR1 MNHNY and CDR2 SVGAGI (reference sequence). The CDR3 is 12 amino acids. The V end was cut by 6 bases, the J end by 6 bases, with 9 bases between. This CDR3 reads CASSNEFQPQHF. CDR3 coding DNA: TGTGCCAGCAGCAATGAATTTCAGCCCCAGCATTTT.

The chain couples TRBV5-1 to TRBJ1-1; 8 nucleotides agree with TRBD1. The CDR3 runs to 14 residues. With V trimmed by 3 bases and J by 6 bases, 7 bases remained unmatched. From germline, CDR1 is SGHRS and CDR2 YFSETQ. This chain's CDR3 is CASSSQGAEAEAFF. For the CDR3, the DNA is TGCGCCAGCAGCTCCCAGGGGGCTGAGGCTGAAGCTTTCTTT.

The rearrangement uses TRBV6-1 and TRBJ1-5, with D perhaps TRBD1 (5 bases). The length of the CDR3 is 15 residues. Germline CDR1 and CDR2: MNHNS and SASEGT. Trimming pared 6 bases from V and 1 base from J, leaving 13 bases between. CDR3 loop: CASRTYGASNQPQHF. The CDR3 DNA sequence: TGTGCCAGCAGGACTTATGGGGCAAGCAATCAGCCCCAGCATTTT.

The chain carries TRBV7-2 and TRBJ2-5; possible D gene TRBD2, 5 bases. CDR1 SGHTA and CDR2 FQGNSA come from the germline V gene. This CDR3 contains 14 residues. The germline V and J ends were trimmed by 5 bases and 0 bases, with 10 bases remaining between them. CDR3: CASSPTRNQETQYF. The CDR3 DNA sequence: TGTGCCAGCAGCCCAACTAGGAACCAAGAGACCCAGTACTTC. Combining the CDR3 with reference TRBV7-2 and TRBJ2-5 gives the whole variable domain GAGVSQSPSNKVTEKGKDVELRCDPISGHTALYWYRQSLGQGLEFLIYFQGNSAPDKSGLPSDRFSAERTGGSVSTLTIQRTQQEDSAVYLCASSPTRNQETQYFGPGTRLLVL.

The chain combines TRBV19 with TRBJ1-1; maybe TRBD1 (5 bases). The germline V and J ends were trimmed by 3 bases and 4 bases, with 9 bases remaining between them. In germline, CDR1 is LNHDA, CDR2 SQIVND (reference sequence). The CDR3 sequence is 13 residues long. The CDR3 here is CASSMGQGTEAFF. The CDR3 DNA follows: TGTGCCAGTAGTATGGGGCAGGGCACTGAAGCTTTCTTT.

This chain uses TRBV7-9 with TRBJ2-5, with TRBD1 matching 8 bases. Germline CDR1 SEHNR, CDR2 FQNEAQ (reference sequence). This CDR3 region has 15 residues. Losses at the gene ends were 3 bases for V and 2 bases for J; bases not matched to a gene: 5. In nucleotides, the CDR3 is TGTGCCAGCAGCTTCAGACAGGGGCGGCAAGAGACCCAGTACTTC. It is translated as CASSFRQGRQETQYF.

V usage is TRBV14 and J usage is TRBJ2-3; D is ambiguous. The CDR3 contains 13 residues. The V and J ends lost 0 bases and 3 bases respectively, with 4 bases between them. Germline-derived CDR1 and CDR2 are SGHDN and FVKESK. The CDR3: CASSQELTDTQYF. CDR3 nucleotide sequence: TGTGCCAGCAGCCAAGAACTAACAGATACGCAGTATTTT. Based on the CDR3 plus reference TRBV14 and TRBJ2-3, the full variable domain is EAGVTQFPSHSVIEKGQTVTLRCDPISGHDNLYWYRRVMGKEIKFLLHFVKESKQDESGMPNNRFLAERTGGTYSTLKVQPAELEDSGVYFCASSQELTDTQYFGPGTRLTVL.

This clone was seen only a few times. The chain recombines TRBV6-4 with TRBJ1-5, with D tentatively TRBD1 (5 bases). Per germline, CDR1 MRHNA and CDR2 SNTAGT. With 1 base removed from V and 4 bases from J, the gap between germline ends came to 11 bases. The CDR3 extends over 15 amino acids. The CDR3 region has the DNA TGTGCCAGCAGTGACTTTCAGGGTGGAAATCAGCCCCAGCATTTT. Translation: CASSDFQGGNQPQHF.

The chain recombines TRBV10-2 with TRBJ1-2, with D hard to call. Germline loops: CDR1 WSHSY, CDR2 SAAADI. V was shortened by 2 bases and J by 0 bases, with 4 bases between the two germline ends. The CDR3 contains 13 residues. In DNA, the CDR3 is TGCGCCAGCAGTGAGGGGACTAACTATGGCTACACCTTC. This sequence encodes CASSEGTNYGYTF.

V is TRBV7-2 and J is TRBJ2-7, with TRBD2 matching 11 bases. The V gene end was trimmed by 3 bases and the J gene end by 5 bases; junction bases not matched to a gene: 3. The length of the CDR3 is 14 residues. CDR1 is SGHTA, CDR2 FQGNSA, per germline. CDR3 nucleotides: TGTGCCAGCAGCTTTAGCGGGGGGGCCGACGAGCAGTACTTC. It yields the protein CASSFSGGADEQYF. The complete variable domain, with remaining parts taken from reference TRBV7-2 and TRBJ2-7, reads GAGVSQSPSNKVTEKGKDVELRCDPISGHTALYWYRQSLGQGLEFLIYFQGNSAPDKSGLPSDRFSAERTGGSVSTLTIQRTQQEDSAVYLCASSFSGGADEQYFGPGTRLTVT.

V is TRBV19 and J is TRBJ2-7; 7 nucleotides agree with TRBD2. Germline V gene sequence: CDR1 LNHDA, CDR2 SQIVND (reference sequence). V was clipped by 5 bases and J by 0 bases; unmatched bases: 10. The CDR3 loop spans 16 amino acids. In DNA, the CDR3 is TGTGCCAGTAGTCGAGCGGGGAATACTCACTCCTACGAGCAGTACTTC. It translates to CASSRAGNTHSYEQYF.

In its sample, this clone was seen once. J is TRBJ2-3 and V is TRBV6-5; D could derive from TRBD1 or TRBD2 (5 bases each). The CDR3 sequence is 15 residues long. The V gene's germline CDR1 is MNHEY and CDR2 SVGAGI. The V end was cut by 7 bases, the J end by 1 base, with 15 bases between. In DNA, the CDR3 is TGTGCCAGCACACCTGACAGCGGAGGCACAGATACGCAGTATTTT. Amino acids: CASTPDSGGTDTQYF.

The chain recombines TRBV11-3 with TRBJ2-1; D is unresolved. The CDR3 is 13 amino acids. The V end lost 0 bases, the J end lost 6 bases, and 6 bases lay between the germline ends. CDR1 SGHNT and CDR2 YENEEA come from the germline V gene. The CDR3 spells CASSLESVNEQFF. CDR3 DNA: TGTGCCAGCAGCTTAGAGTCTGTCAATGAGCAGTTCTTC.

The V and J genes are TRBV7-3 and TRBJ1-1; D not certain. The CDR3 covers 13 residues. From germline, CDR1 is SGHTA and CDR2 FQGTGA. V was trimmed by 3 bases and J by 1 base, leaving 6 bases between them. The CDR3 region is CASSFGANTEAFF. The CDR3 DNA reads as TGTGCCAGCAGCTTTGGAGCGAACACTGAAGCTTTCTTT.

The CDR3 here is CASSHRAGLAKNIQYF. The CDR3 nucleotides are TGCGCCAGCAGCCACCGAGCGGGGCTAGCCAAAAACATTCAGTACTTC. V and J are TRBV4-1 and TRBJ2-4; 7 bases are shared with TRBD2. The CDR3 has 16 amino acids. Germline CDR1 and CDR2: MGHRA and YSYEKL. V was clipped by 3 bases and J by 0 bases; unmatched bases: 5.

The V gene is TRBV5-6, the J gene TRBJ2-2; 8 positions agree with TRBD2. The CDR3 extends over 14 amino acids. Germline trimming cut 4 bases from V and 5 bases from J; bases unmatched to any gene: 4. Per the germline V gene, CDR1 is SGHDT and CDR2 is YYEEEE. The DNA for the CDR3 is TGTGCCAGCAGCCCTGGACTAGCTACCGGGGAGCTGTTTTTT. It is translated as CASSPGLATGELFF. Full variable domain (missing parts from reference TRBV5-6 and TRBJ2-2): DAGVTQSPTHLIKTRGQQVTLRCSPKSGHDTVSWYQQALGQGPQFIFQYYEEEERQRGNFPDRFSGHQFPNYSSELNVNALLLGDSALYLCASSPGLATGELFFGEGSRLTVL.

This clone was counted a single time. The chain joins TRBV6-5 to TRBJ1-1; D is unresolved. V lost 1 base and J 6 bases, leaving 9 bases between the germline ends. The CDR3 spans 13 residues. Germline CDR1 reads MNHEY; CDR2 reads SVGAGI. DNA of the CDR3: TGTGCCAGCAGTTACTTTGTTGGGGCTGAAGCTTTCTTT. Translated: CASSYFVGAEAFF.